The rows below give T cell receptor beta chains drawn from one sample of a study of shared clonotypes between healthy human individuals. Method: immunoSEQ multiplex PCR; TCRdb's copy keeps in-frame clones and lacks some. This repertoire shows fewer than 400,000 clones, around 67% found once; its top ten account for 10% to 13%. The specimen was memory CD4+ T cells sorted from blood. These receptors were obtained from a man between 25 and 39 years old in good health. Both conserved end residues are part of each CDR3. The order of the fields is CDR3 length, D gene, V gene, J gene, clone size, CDR3 protein, CDR3 DNA. A D gene is named only where the DNA matches it firmly. Expanded clones are given a class, and other clones once, few, many or no size at all.

13	-	TRBV21-1	TRBJ2-7	-	CRGWQGTTYEQYF	TGTCGAGGGTGGCAGGGAACCACCTACGAGCAGTACTTC
15	TRBD1	TRBV14	TRBJ2-7	-	CASSQDTDRPDEQYF	TGTGCCAGCAGCCAGGACACGGACAGGCCCGACGAGCAGTACTTC
14	-	TRBV7-2	TRBJ2-7	few	CASSLAGSSYEQYF	TGTGCCAGCAGCTTAGCGGGCAGTTCCTACGAGCAGTACTTC
17	-	TRBV15	TRBJ2-3	once	CATSRFPRKISTDTQYF	TGTGCCACCAGCAGATTCCCCCGAAAGATAAGCACAGATACGCAGTATTTT
13	-	TRBV7-2	TRBJ2-5	few	CASSLSLGETQYF	TGTGCCAGCAGCTTAAGCTTAGGAGAGACCCAGTACTTC
15	-	TRBV5-1	TRBJ1-1	-	CASSLESRATTEAFF	TGCGCCAGCAGCTTGGAGTCTCGCGCTACCACTGAAGCTTTCTTT
16	-	TRBV6-6	TRBJ1-1	-	CASSYSGGSMNTEAFF	TGTGCCAGCAGTTACTCCGGGGGTTCCATGAACACTGAAGCTTTCTTT
15	TRBD2	TRBV28	TRBJ2-7	-	CASTGGLAAPYEQYF	TGTGCCAGCACCGGGGGACTAGCGGCCCCCTACGAGCAGTACTTC
13	TRBD1	TRBV29-1	TRBJ2-5	many	CSVEGTGRETQYF	TGCAGCGTGGAAGGGACAGGGAGAGAGACCCAGTACTTC
13	-	TRBV5-6	TRBJ2-7	-	CASSLVSYYEQYF	TGTGCCAGCAGCTTGGTCAGCTACTACGAGCAGTACTTC
14	-	TRBV5-4	TRBJ2-5	-	CASSLPNGHETQYF	TGTGCCAGCAGCTTGCCTAATGGGCATGAGACCCAGTACTTC
13	TRBD1	TRBV2	TRBJ2-5	-	CASIRDRRETQYF	TGTGCCAGCATCCGGGACAGGCGAGAGACCCAGTACTTC
15	TRBD2	TRBV10-3	TRBJ2-7	many	CAIRPSGSVSYEQYF	TGTGCCATCAGACCCAGCGGGAGCGTCTCCTACGAGCAGTACTTC
13	-	TRBV19	TRBJ2-5	-	CASTVVGQETQYF	TGTGCCAGTACGGTGGTGGGGCAAGAGACCCAGTACTTC
17	TRBD1	TRBV11-3	TRBJ2-2	-	CASSFRDSRTNTGELFF	TGTGCCAGCAGCTTCAGGGACAGCCGCACGAACACCGGGGAGCTGTTTTTT
13	-	TRBV2	TRBJ1-6	-	CASSVAENSPLHF	TGTGCCAGCAGTGTGGCAGAAAATTCACCCCTCCACTTT
14	-	TRBV27	TRBJ1-1	-	CASSHRGVAAEAFF	TGTGCCAGCAGTCACCGGGGGGTCGCAGCTGAAGCTTTCTTT
19	TRBD2	TRBV7-6	TRBJ2-1	-	CASSLAGPHSGRAYNEQFF	TGTGCCAGCAGCTTAGCGGGCCCTCATAGCGGGAGGGCCTACAATGAGCAGTTCTTC
13	-	TRBV7-9	TRBJ2-7	-	CASSLAPGREQYF	TGTGCCAGCAGCTTAGCTCCAGGTCGGGAGCAGTACTTC